This TCR beta chain was obtained from a study of cytomegalovirus exposure and HLA in healthy donors. There are 14 residues in the CDR3. Germline trimming cut 5 bases from V and 3 bases from J; bases unmatched to any gene: 6. From germline, CDR1 is ENHRY and CDR2 SYGVKD. Healthy people donating bone marrow made up the donors. PCR involved 60 Vbeta and 13 Jbeta primers. Sequenced by immunoSEQ multiplex PCR; TCRdb stores in-frame clones only, minus some. The repertoire holds about 150,000 clones, over 65% seen once, with about 13% in the top ten. Sequences were obtained from PBMCs. This rearrangement joins TRBV10-3 to TRBJ2-5, with TRBD2 matching 7 bases. This TCR derives from a man aged 35 to 55 in good health and CMV-seropositive. The CDR3 DNA follows: TGTGCCATCAGTCAGCTTGCGGGAGAAGAGACCCAGTACTTC. This sequence encodes CAISQLAGEETQYF.